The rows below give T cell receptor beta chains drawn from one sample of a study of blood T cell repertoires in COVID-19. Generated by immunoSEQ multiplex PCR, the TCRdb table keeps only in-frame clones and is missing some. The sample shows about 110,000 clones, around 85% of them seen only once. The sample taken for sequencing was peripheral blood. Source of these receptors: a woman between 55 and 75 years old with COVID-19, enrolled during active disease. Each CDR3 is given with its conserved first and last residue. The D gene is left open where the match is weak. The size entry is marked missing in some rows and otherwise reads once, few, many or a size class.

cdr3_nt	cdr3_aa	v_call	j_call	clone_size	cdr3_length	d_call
TGTGCCAGCAGTTCTAGGACAGTTACTAATGAAAAACTGTTTTTT	CASSSRTVTNEKLFF	TRBV28	TRBJ1-4	-	15	-
TGCGCCAGCAGCCAAGGTTTCGGGGACAGGGAGGGCTACACCTTC	CASSQGFGDREGYTF	TRBV4-1	TRBJ1-2	-	15	TRBD1
TGTGCCAGCAGTGAAGGCTTGACTAGCTCCTATAATTCACCCCTCCACTTT	CASSEGLTSSYNSPLHF	TRBV6-1	TRBJ1-6	-	17	-
TGCGCCAGCAGCCAACCGCGGGGAGCGGGGTATAGGAACGAGCAGTTCTTC	CASSQPRGAGYRNEQFF	TRBV4-1	TRBJ2-1	-	17	TRBD2
TGCGCCAGCAGCTTAAATACAGGGGGCGGCACTGAAGCTTTCTTT	CASSLNTGGGTEAFF	TRBV5-1	TRBJ1-1	once	15	TRBD1
TGTGCCAGCAGCGACGTCTGGCGGGGGGCGTACACTGAGCAGTTCTTC	CASSDVWRGAYTEQFF	TRBV2	TRBJ2-1	-	16	TRBD2
TGTGCCAGTAGTATCCAGGGACTAAGGTCACCCCTCCACTTT	CASSIQGLRSPLHF	TRBV19	TRBJ1-6	-	14	-
TGTGCCAGCAAGGGAACCTGGACAGGGATGAACGAGCAGTACTTC	CASKGTWTGMNEQYF	TRBV27	TRBJ2-7	-	15	TRBD1
TGTGCCAGCAGTGCCACAGGGGCCGAGCAGTACTTC	CASSATGAEQYF	TRBV2	TRBJ2-7	-	12	TRBD1
TGTGCCAGCAGGATACGAGGGGAAGCTTTCTTT	CASRIRGEAFF	TRBV7-6	TRBJ1-1	-	11	-
TGTGCCAGCAGTATCGACAGTGCCGGGAGCTATGGCTACACCTTC	CASSIDSAGSYGYTF	TRBV6-5	TRBJ1-2	-	15	-
TGCGCCAGCAGCCATCCCTCAGGGGGTCGCACTGAAGCTTTCTTT	CASSHPSGGRTEAFF	TRBV4-3	TRBJ1-1	-	15	TRBD1
TGCGCCAGCAGCTTGGAGACGGGGACTAACACTGAAGCTTTCTTT	CASSLETGTNTEAFF	TRBV5-1	TRBJ1-1	-	15	-
TGTGCCAGTAGTTCAGTTAATAGCAATCAGCCCCAGCATTTT	CASSSVNSNQPQHF	TRBV19	TRBJ1-5	few	14	-
TGTGCCAGCAGCCGTGCGCCAGGCGGGTCTGGGGCCAACGTCCTGACTTTC	CASSRAPGGSGANVLTF	TRBV7-3	TRBJ2-6	-	17	-
TGTGCCAGCAGCCTGGAGGGTAGCTCTGGAAACACCATATATTTT	CASSLEGSSGNTIYF	TRBV2	TRBJ1-3	few	15	-
TGTGCCAGCAGCGTGTCGGGACAGGGAGCCTACGAGCAGTACTTC	CASSVSGQGAYEQYF	TRBV9	TRBJ2-7	-	15	TRBD1
TGTGCCAGCAGTGCGGGACAGGGGGCTGTAAAACTGTTTTTT	CASSAGQGAVKLFF	TRBV2	TRBJ1-4	-	14	TRBD1
TGTGCCAGCAGGGCCGGGGGGTCTGAAGCTTTCTTT	CASRAGGSEAFF	TRBV12-3/TRBV12-4	TRBJ1-1	-	12	-
TGCGCCAGCAATCCAGACACGAACACTGAAGCTTTCTTT	CASNPDTNTEAFF	TRBV5-1	TRBJ1-1	-	13	-
TGTGCCAGCAGCTTAGCCGGAGGGGGCAGCTTT	CASSLAGGGSF	TRBV7-9	TRBJ1-1	-	11	TRBD1
TGCGCCAGCAGCCCCGGGACAGGCGGATACGAGCAGTACTTC	CASSPGTGGYEQYF	TRBV5-1	TRBJ2-7	-	14	TRBD1
TGTGCCAGCAGCTTGCACAGCTCCGATGGCTACACCTTC	CASSLHSSDGYTF	TRBV5-8	TRBJ1-2	-	13	-
TGTGCCAGCAGCGTAGACCCGCGACAAGCCATGAACACTGAAGCTTTCTTT	CASSVDPRQAMNTEAFF	TRBV9	TRBJ1-1	-	17	-
TGTGCCAGCAGTGAGGACACTGGAAACACCATATATTTT	CASSEDTGNTIYF	TRBV6-4	TRBJ1-3	-	13	-
TGTGCCAGCAGCTTAACCCGTGGAGCAGGGTCGACCGGGGAGCTGTTTTTT	CASSLTRGAGSTGELFF	TRBV7-3	TRBJ2-2	-	17	-
TGTGCCAGCAGCCGAAGACAGTCGAGCTCCTACAATGAGCAGTTCTTC	CASSRRQSSSYNEQFF	TRBV7-3	TRBJ2-1	-	16	-
TGTGCCAGCAGCCCGGGGACAACTAGCAATCAGCCCCAGCATTTT	CASSPGTTSNQPQHF	TRBV9	TRBJ1-5	-	15	-
TGTGCCAGCACCTCGCTAGGACAGGGAAACTATGGCTACACCTTC	CASTSLGQGNYGYTF	TRBV27	TRBJ1-2	-	15	TRBD1
TGTGCCAGCAGTTTACCCTACCCGGCAGGGTGGGGCTATGGCTACACCTTC	CASSLPYPAGWGYGYTF	TRBV28	TRBJ1-2	-	17	-
TGTGCCAGCAGCCAAGGCCCAGACAATGAGCAGTTCTTC	CASSQGPDNEQFF	TRBV4-2	TRBJ2-1	once	13	-
TGTGCCAGCAGCGTAGGCCGGGGGGCCCCAGATACGCAGTATTTT	CASSVGRGAPDTQYF	TRBV9	TRBJ2-3	-	15	-
TGTGCCAGCAGCCGCGGACAGGGAACCGACACTGAAGCTTTCTTT	CASSRGQGTDTEAFF	TRBV5-4	TRBJ1-1	-	15	TRBD1
TGTGCCAGCAGCGCCACCTATGGAGGGGTTACTAACTATGGCTACACCTTC	CASSATYGGVTNYGYTF	TRBV9	TRBJ1-2	-	17	-
TGCGCCAGCAGCCCCTCCGGTTTGAGCGAAAAACTGTTTTTT	CASSPSGLSEKLFF	TRBV5-1	TRBJ1-4	-	14	-
TGTGCCAGCAGTGCTAGCGGGGGGTACGAGCAGTACTTC	CASSASGGYEQYF	TRBV2	TRBJ2-7	-	13	TRBD2
TGTGCCAGCAGCTTGACAAACACCGGGGAGCTGTTTTTT	CASSLTNTGELFF	TRBV7-3	TRBJ2-2	few	13	-
TGTGCCAGCAGTCTCCCGGGCAATGAGCAGTTCTTC	CASSLPGNEQFF	TRBV6-6	TRBJ2-1	once	12	-
TGTGCCAGCAGTTACTCGATCAGTTACGAGCAGTACTTC	CASSYSISYEQYF	TRBV6-5	TRBJ2-7	-	13	-
TGTGCCAGCAGTTACTCAAGCGCCGACGAGCAGTACTTC	CASSYSSADEQYF	TRBV6-6	TRBJ2-7	few	13	-
TGTGCCAGCAGACGGGACAGGGGGCAATATAGCAATCAGCCCCAGCATTTT	CASRRDRGQYSNQPQHF	TRBV2	TRBJ1-5	few	17	TRBD1
TGTGCCAGCAGTTTAGCGGGGGCCCCCTACAATGAGCAGTTCTTC	CASSLAGAPYNEQFF	TRBV3-1/TRBV3-2	TRBJ2-1	-	15	TRBD2
TGTGCCAGCAGCTACCTGGCCTTAAATCAGCCCCAGCATTTT	CASSYLALNQPQHF	TRBV7-2	TRBJ1-5	many	14	-
TGTGCCAGCAGCCAAAGACAGGGAGGTTACGGGGCCAACGTCCTGACTTTC	CASSQRQGGYGANVLTF	TRBV3-1/TRBV3-2	TRBJ2-6	few	17	-
TGCGCCAGCAGTGAGAGGGGCAGGGGACCTAACTATGGCTACACCTTC	CASSERGRGPNYGYTF	TRBV10-2	TRBJ1-2	-	16	-
TGTGCCAGCAGCTTCAACTCCTATAATTCACCCCTCCACTTT	CASSFNSYNSPLHF	TRBV7-3	TRBJ1-6	-	14	-
TGCGCCAGCAGCCAACGGACAGGGACAGGCTACACCTTC	CASSQRTGTGYTF	TRBV4-1	TRBJ1-2	-	13	TRBD1
TGTGCCAGCAGCCAAGGGGGACAGTCTGCTGGCTACACCTTC	CASSQGGQSAGYTF	TRBV3-1/TRBV3-2	TRBJ1-2	-	14	TRBD1
TGTGCCAGCAGCTTGGCCGGGGGACAGGAGTTTAATTCACCCCTCCACTTT	CASSLAGGQEFNSPLHF	TRBV5-6	TRBJ1-6	-	17	TRBD1
TGTGCCACCAAACCCACAACTACTCAAGAGACCCAGTACTTC	CATKPTTTQETQYF	TRBV19	TRBJ2-5	-	14	-
TGTGCCAGCTCAAAGGGGCTGGATGGAAATCAGCCCCAGCATTTT	CASSKGLDGNQPQHF	TRBV18	TRBJ1-5	-	15	-
TGCGCCAGCTGCTTGGGGACAGGGGCCCCTGACCCGACCCAGTACTTC	CASCLGTGAPDPTQYF	TRBV5-1	TRBJ2-5	-	16	TRBD1
TGTGCCAGCAGTTACTCGATGGTAGCGCAAGAGACCCAGTACTTC	CASSYSMVAQETQYF	TRBV6-5	TRBJ2-5	-	15	-
TGTGCCACCAGTGATTCAGGAGGGTCCAATCAGCAGTTCTTC	CATSDSGGSNQQFF	TRBV24-1	TRBJ2-1	few	14	-